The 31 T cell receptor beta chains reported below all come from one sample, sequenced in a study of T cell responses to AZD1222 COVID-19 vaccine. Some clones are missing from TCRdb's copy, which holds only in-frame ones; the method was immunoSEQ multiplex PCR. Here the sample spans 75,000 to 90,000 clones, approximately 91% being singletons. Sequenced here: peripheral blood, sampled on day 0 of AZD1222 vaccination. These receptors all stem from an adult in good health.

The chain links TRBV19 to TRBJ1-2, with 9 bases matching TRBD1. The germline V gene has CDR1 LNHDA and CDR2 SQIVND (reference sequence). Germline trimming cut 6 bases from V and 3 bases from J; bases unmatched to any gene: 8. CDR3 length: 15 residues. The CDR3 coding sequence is TGTGCCAGTAGGAAAACAGGGGGCGAAGACTATGGCTACACCTTC. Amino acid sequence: CASRKTGGEDYGYTF.

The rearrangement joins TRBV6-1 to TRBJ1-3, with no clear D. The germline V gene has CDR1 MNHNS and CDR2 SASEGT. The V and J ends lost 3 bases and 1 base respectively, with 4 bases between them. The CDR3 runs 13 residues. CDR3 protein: CASSESSGNTIYF. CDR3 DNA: TGTGCCAGCAGTGAGAGTTCTGGAAACACCATATATTTT.

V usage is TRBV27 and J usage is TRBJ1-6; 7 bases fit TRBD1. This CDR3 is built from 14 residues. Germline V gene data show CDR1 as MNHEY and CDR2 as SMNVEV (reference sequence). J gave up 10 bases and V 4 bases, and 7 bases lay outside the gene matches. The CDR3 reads CASSSDRAGSPLHF. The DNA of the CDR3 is TGTGCCAGCAGTTCCGACAGGGCGGGCTCACCCCTCCACTTT.

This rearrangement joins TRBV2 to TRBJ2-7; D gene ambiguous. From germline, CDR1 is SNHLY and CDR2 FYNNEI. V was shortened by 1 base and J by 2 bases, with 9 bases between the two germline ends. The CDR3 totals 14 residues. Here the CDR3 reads CASSEGGPAYEQYF. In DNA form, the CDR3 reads TGTGCCAGCAGTGAAGGTGGGCCCGCCTACGAGCAGTACTTC.

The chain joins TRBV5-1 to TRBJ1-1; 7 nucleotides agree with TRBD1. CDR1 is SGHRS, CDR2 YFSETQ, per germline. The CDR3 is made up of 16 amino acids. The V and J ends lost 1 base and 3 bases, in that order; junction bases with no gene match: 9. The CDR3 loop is CASSLYTGEVHTEAFF. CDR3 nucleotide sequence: TGCGCCAGCAGCTTGTACACAGGGGAAGTGCACACTGAAGCTTTCTTT.

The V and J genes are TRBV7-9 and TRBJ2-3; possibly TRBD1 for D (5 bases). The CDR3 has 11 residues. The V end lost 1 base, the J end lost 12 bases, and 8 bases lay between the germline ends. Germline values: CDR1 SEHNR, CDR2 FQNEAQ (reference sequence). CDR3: CASSLGQGQYF. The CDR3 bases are TGTGCCAGCAGCTTAGGGCAGGGACAGTATTTT.

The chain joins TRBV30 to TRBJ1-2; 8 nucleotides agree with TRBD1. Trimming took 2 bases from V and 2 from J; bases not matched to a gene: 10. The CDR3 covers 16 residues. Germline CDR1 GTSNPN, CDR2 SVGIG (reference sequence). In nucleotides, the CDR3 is TGTGCCTGGAGTCCCTACTCGACAGGGGAAAACTATGGCTACACCTTC. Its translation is CAWSPYSTGENYGYTF.

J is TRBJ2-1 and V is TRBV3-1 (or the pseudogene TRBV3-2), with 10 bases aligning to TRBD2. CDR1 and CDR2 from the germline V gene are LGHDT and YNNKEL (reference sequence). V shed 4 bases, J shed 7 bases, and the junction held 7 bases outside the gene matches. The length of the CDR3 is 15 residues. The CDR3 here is CASSPASGGRNEQFF. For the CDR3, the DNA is TGTGCCAGCAGCCCAGCTAGCGGGGGCCGTAATGAGCAGTTCTTC.

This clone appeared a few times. This CDR3 reads CASTANGGYSYEQYF. The DNA for the CDR3 is TGTGCCAGCACCGCAAACGGTGGCTATTCGTACGAGCAGTACTTC. The chain combines TRBV21-1 with TRBJ2-7. TRBV21-1 is marked as a pseudogene. The CDR3 has 15 residues.

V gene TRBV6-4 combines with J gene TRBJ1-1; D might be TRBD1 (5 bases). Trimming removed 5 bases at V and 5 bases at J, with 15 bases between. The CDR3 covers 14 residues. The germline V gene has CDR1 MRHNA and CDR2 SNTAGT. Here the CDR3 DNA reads TGTGCCAGCAGTCCCTCTTCGGAGGGGACTGAAGCTTTCTTT. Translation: CASSPSSEGTEAFF.

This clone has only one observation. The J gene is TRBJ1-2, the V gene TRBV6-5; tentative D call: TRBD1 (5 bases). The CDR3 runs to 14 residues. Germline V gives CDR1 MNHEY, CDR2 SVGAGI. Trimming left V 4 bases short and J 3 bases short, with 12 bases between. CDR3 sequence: CASSSPGTDYGYTF. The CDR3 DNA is TGTGCCAGCAGTTCCCCCGGGACGGACTATGGCTACACCTTC.

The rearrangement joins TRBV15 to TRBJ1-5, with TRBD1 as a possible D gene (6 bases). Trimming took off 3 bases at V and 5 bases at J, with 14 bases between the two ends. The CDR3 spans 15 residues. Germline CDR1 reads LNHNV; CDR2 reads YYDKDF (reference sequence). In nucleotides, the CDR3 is TGTGCCACCAGCAGCAAGGGGGGGGGAGATCAGCCCCAGCATTTT. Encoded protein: CATSSKGGGDQPQHF.

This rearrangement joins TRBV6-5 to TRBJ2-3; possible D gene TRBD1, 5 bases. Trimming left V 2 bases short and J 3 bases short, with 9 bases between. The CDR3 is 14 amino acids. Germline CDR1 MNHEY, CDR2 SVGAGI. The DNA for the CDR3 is TGTGCCAGCAGTTACCGCCAGGGAACAGATACGCAGTATTTT. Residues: CASSYRQGTDTQYF.

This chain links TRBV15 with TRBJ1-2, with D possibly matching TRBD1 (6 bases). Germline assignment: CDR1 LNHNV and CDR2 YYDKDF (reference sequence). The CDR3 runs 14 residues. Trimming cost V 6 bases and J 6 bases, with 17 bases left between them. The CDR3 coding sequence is TGTGCCACCAGGTCCGGGGGGCTGGGAGATGGCTACACCTTC. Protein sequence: CATRSGGLGDGYTF.

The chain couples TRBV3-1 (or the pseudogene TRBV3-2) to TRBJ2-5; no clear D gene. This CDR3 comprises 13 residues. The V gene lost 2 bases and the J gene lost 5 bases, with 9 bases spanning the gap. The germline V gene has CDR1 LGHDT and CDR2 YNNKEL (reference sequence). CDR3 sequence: CASSQTQLETQYF. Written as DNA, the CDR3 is TGTGCCAGCAGCCAAACCCAGTTGGAGACCCAGTACTTC.

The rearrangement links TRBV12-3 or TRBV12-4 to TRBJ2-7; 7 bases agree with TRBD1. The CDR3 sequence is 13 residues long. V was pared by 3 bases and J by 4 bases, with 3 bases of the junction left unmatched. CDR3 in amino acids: CASSLDRPYEQYF. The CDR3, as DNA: TGTGCCAGCAGTTTGGACAGGCCTTACGAGCAGTACTTC.

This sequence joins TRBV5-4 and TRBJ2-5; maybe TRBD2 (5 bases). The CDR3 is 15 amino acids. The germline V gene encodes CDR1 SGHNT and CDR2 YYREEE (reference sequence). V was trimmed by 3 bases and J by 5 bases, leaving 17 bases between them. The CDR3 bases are TGTGCCAGCAGCTCGTTTGGGAGCCTGAGGGAGACCCAGTACTTC. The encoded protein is CASSSFGSLRETQYF.

CDR3 nucleotides: TGTGCCAGCAGCTCCTCAGGGGGCGGCACTAATGAAAAACTGTTTTTT. This sequence encodes CASSSSGGGTNEKLFF. This chain connects TRBV28 to TRBJ1-4, with 8 positions matching TRBD1. V shed 6 bases, J shed 2 bases, and the junction held 8 bases outside the gene matches. The germline V gene encodes CDR1 MDHEN and CDR2 SYDVKM. CDR3 length: 16 residues.

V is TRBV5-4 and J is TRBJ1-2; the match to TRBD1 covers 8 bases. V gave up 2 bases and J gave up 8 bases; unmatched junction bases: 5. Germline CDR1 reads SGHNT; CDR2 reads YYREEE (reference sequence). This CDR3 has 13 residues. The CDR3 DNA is TGTGCCAGCAGCTTTCAGGGGGCGAGCGGCTACACCTTC. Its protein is CASSFQGASGYTF. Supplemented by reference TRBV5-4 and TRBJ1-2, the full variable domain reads ETGVTQSPTHLIKTRGQQVTLRCSSQSGHNTVSWYQQALGQGPQFIFQYYREEENGRGNFPPRFSGLQFPNYSSELNVNALELDDSALYLCASSFQGASGYTFGSGTRLTVV.

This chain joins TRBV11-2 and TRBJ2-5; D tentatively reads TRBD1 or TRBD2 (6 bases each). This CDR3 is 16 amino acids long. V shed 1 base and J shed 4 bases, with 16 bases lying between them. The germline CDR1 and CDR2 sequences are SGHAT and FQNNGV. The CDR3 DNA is TGTGCCAGCAGCTTAGCTCCCCCGGGGGCCGGAGAGACCCAGTACTTC. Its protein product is CASSLAPPGAGETQYF.

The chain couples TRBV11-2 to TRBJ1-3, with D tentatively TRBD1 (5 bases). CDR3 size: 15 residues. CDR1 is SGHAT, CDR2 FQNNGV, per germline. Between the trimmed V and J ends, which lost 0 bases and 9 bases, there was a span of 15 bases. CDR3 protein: CASSLDGGTSGTIYF. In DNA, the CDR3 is TGTGCCAGCAGCTTAGATGGAGGGACTTCGGGCACCATATATTTT.

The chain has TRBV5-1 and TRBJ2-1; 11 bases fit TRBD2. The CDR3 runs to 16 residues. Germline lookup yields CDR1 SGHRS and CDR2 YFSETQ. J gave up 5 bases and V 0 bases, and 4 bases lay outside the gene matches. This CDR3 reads CASSLGGTSGNNEQFF. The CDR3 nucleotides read TGCGCCAGCAGCTTGGGGGGGACTAGCGGAAACAATGAGCAGTTCTTC.

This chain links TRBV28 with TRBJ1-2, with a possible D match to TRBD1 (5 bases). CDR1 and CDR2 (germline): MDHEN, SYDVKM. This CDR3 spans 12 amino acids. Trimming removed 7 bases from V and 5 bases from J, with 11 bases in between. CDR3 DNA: TGTGCCAGCATAGACAGTGATTATGGCTACACCTTC. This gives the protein CASIDSDYGYTF.

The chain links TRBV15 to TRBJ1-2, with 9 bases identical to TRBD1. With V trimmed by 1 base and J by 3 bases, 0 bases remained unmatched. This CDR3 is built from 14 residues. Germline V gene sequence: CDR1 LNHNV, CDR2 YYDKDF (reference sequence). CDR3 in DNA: TGTGCCACCAGCAGAGGGACAGGGGACTATGGCTACACCTTC. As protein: CATSRGTGDYGYTF.

The CDR3 DNA follows: TGTGCCAGCAGACACAGGGAAGTAGTATACGAGCAGTACTTC. It is translated as CASRHREVVYEQYF. This sequence joins TRBV6-5 and TRBJ2-7; D might be TRBD1 (6 bases). In germline, CDR1 is MNHEY, CDR2 SVGAGI. This CDR3 is built from 14 residues. V gave up 6 bases and J gave up 4 bases, with 16 bases separating them.

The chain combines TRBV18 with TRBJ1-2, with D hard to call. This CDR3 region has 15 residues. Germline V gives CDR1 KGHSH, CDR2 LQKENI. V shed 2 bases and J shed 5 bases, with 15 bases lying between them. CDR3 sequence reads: CASSPVVGLGYGYTF. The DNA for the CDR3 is TGTGCCAGCTCACCAGTAGTCGGCTTAGGGTATGGCTACACCTTC.

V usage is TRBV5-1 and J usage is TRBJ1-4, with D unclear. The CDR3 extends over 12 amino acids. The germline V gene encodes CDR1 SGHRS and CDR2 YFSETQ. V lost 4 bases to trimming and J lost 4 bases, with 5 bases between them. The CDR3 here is CASSTNNEKLFF. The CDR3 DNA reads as TGCGCCAGCAGCACAAATAATGAAAAACTGTTTTTT.

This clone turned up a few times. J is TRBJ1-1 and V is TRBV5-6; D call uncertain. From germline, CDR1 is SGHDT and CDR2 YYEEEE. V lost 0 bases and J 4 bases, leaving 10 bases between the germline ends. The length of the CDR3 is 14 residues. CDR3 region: CASSLGPAGTEAFF. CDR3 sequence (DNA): TGTGCCAGCAGCTTGGGCCCAGCGGGCACTGAAGCTTTCTTT.

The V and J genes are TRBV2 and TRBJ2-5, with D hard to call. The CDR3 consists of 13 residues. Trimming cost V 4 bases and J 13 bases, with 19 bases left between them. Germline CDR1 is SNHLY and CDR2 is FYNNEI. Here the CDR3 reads CASSALSEMPLYF. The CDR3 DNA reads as TGTGCCAGCAGTGCTCTCTCAGAGATGCCCCTGTACTTC.

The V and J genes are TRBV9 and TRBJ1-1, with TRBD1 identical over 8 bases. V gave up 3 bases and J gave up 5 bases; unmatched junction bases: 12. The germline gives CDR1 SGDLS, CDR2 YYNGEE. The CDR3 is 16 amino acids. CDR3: CASSAGGAERWTEAFF. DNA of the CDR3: TGTGCCAGCAGCGCAGGGGGCGCGGAGAGGTGGACTGAAGCTTTCTTT.

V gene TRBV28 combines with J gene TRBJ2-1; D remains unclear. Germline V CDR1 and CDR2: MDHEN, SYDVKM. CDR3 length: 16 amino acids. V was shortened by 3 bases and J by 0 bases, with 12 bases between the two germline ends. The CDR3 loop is CASSLYLRTSYNEQFF. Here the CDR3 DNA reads TGTGCCAGCAGTTTGTACCTTCGAACCTCCTACAATGAGCAGTTCTTC.